This is a list of T cell receptor beta chains from one sample in a study of blood T cell repertoires in COVID-19. TCRdb keeps only in-frame clones here, not all; method: immunoSEQ multiplex PCR. This sample yields fewer than 150,000 clones, of which 70% to 90% are seen a single time; around a quarter belongs to the top ten. Sequenced sample: peripheral blood. All receptors derive from a human donor in a cohort sampled during active COVID-19. CDR3s include the opening cysteine and the closing phenylalanine or tryptophan. Each record gives: V gene, J gene, clone size, D gene, CDR3 protein, CDR3 DNA. The D gene is left open where the match is weak. Clone size is given for some rows only: seen once, a few or many times, or a class if the clone is expanded.

>TRBV6-6|TRBJ1-1|NA|NA
CASNQMSLGTNTEAFF
TGTGCCAGCAACCAAATGTCCCTTGGGACAAACACTGAAGCTTTCTTT
>TRBV7-9|TRBJ1-1|NA|NA
CASSLTGGGSSTEAFF
TGTGCCAGCAGCTTAACTGGCGGGGGGTCGAGCACTGAAGCTTTCTTT
>TRBV10-3|TRBJ2-2|NA|TRBD1
CAISLNRGENTGELFF
TGTGCCATCAGCTTGAACAGGGGTGAGAACACCGGGGAGCTGTTTTTT
>TRBV7-9|TRBJ2-5|NA|TRBD1
CASSRLSGGVSETQYF
TGTGCCAGCAGCCGTCTTTCAGGGGGAGTTTCGGAGACCCAGTACTTC
>TRBV12-3/TRBV12-4|TRBJ2-5|once|NA
CASSYPRETQYF
TGTGCCAGCAGTTACCCCAGGGAGACCCAGTACTTC
>TRBV30|TRBJ1-4|NA|NA
CAWRVTGYNEKLFF
TGTGCCTGGAGGGTAACAGGATATAATGAAAAACTGTTTTTT
>TRBV4-3|TRBJ1-2|NA|NA
CASSQAPGGGSGYTF
TGCGCCAGCAGCCAAGCCCCCGGAGGAGGGTCCGGCTACACCTTC
>TRBV7-8|TRBJ2-7|NA|TRBD1
CASSKGQGTYEQYF
TGTGCCAGCAGCAAGGGACAGGGTACCTACGAGCAGTACTTC
>TRBV7-2|TRBJ2-7|NA|TRBD1
CASSLPDRGEQYF
TGTGCCAGCAGCTTACCGGACAGGGGTGAGCAGTACTTC
>TRBV9|TRBJ2-3|NA|NA
CASSSVSGGGDTQYF
TGTGCCAGCAGCTCCGTGTCTGGGGGAGGCGATACGCAGTATTTT
>TRBV27|TRBJ2-7|NA|NA
CASSLLADYEQYF
TGTGCCAGCAGTTTATTGGCGGACTACGAGCAGTACTTC
>TRBV11-2|TRBJ2-1|NA|NA
CASSRPEGSYNEQFF
TGTGCCAGCAGCCGACCCGAGGGCTCCTACAATGAGCAGTTCTTC
>TRBV7-8|TRBJ2-3|NA|NA
CASSLVVLTSTDTQYF
TGTGCCAGCAGCTTAGTAGTATTAACTAGCACAGATACGCAGTATTTT
>TRBV27|TRBJ2-5|NA|TRBD2
CASSPLGTSKETQYF
TGTGCCAGCAGCCCTCTCGGGACTAGTAAAGAGACCCAGTACTTC
>TRBV5-1|TRBJ2-5|NA|TRBD1
CASRGTGGGQETQYF
TGCGCCAGCAGGGGGACAGGGGGCGGCCAAGAGACCCAGTACTTC
>TRBV12-2|TRBJ2-1|NA|NA
CASRLAYGRGGNEQFF
TGTGCAAGTCGCTTAGCGTATGGCAGGGGTGGCAATGAGCAGTTCTTC
>TRBV21-1|TRBJ1-5|NA|NA
CADRGGAPPLFSQPQHF
TGTGCCGACAGGGGGGGCGCGCCCCCGCTTTTCTCTCAGCCCCAGCATTTT
>TRBV18|TRBJ2-7|NA|TRBD1
CASSPGTGLRYEQYF
TGTGCCAGCTCCCCAGGGACAGGGCTTCGCTACGAGCAGTACTTC
>TRBV3-1/TRBV3-2|TRBJ2-5|NA|NA
CASSPSSGIRETQYF
TGTGCCAGCAGCCCCTCATCCGGGATTAGGGAGACCCAGTACTTC
>TRBV4-1|TRBJ1-5|NA|TRBD1
CASSQPGQGLNQPQHF
TGCGCCAGCAGCCAGCCGGGACAGGGCCTCAATCAGCCCCAGCATTTT
>TRBV5-5|TRBJ1-3|NA|TRBD1
CASSRDRAFAGNTIYF
TGTGCCAGCAGCCGGGACAGGGCTTTCGCTGGAAACACCATATATTTT
>TRBV24-1|TRBJ1-1|NA|NA
CATSDFTGQNTEAFF
TGTGCCACCAGTGATTTTACAGGTCAGAACACTGAAGCTTTCTTT
>TRBV19|TRBJ1-5|NA|TRBD1
CASTLDRGDQPQHF
TGTGCCAGTACCCTGGACAGGGGGGATCAGCCCCAGCATTTT
>TRBV7-7|TRBJ2-3|once|NA
CASSPGGLSTDTQYF
TGTGCTAGCAGCCCAGGGGGGCTTAGCACAGATACGCAGTATTTT
>TRBV6-4|TRBJ2-1|NA|TRBD1
CASSDTGQGSYNEQFF
TGTGCCAGCAGTGATACGGGACAGGGGTCATACAATGAGCAGTTCTTC
>TRBV7-3|TRBJ2-2|once|TRBD1
CASQGQGNTGELFF
TGTGCCAGCCAGGGACAGGGGAACACCGGGGAGCTGTTTTTT